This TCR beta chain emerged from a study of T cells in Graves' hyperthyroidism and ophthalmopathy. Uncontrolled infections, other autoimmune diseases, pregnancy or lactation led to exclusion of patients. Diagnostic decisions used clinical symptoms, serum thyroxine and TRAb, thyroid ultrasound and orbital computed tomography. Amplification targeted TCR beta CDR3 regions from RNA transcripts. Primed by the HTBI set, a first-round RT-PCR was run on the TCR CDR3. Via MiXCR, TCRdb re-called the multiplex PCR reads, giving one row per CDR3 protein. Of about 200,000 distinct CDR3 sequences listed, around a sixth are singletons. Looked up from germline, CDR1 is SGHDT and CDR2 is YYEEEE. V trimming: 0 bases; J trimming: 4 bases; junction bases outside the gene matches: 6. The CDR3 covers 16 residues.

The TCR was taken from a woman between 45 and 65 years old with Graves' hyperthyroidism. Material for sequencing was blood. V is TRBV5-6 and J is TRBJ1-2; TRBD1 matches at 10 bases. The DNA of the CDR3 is TGTGCCAGCAGCTTGGCCGGGACAGGGGTCGGCTATGGCTACACCTTC. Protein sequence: CASSLAGTGVGYGYTF.